This is a list of T cell receptor beta chains from one sample in a study of T cell repertoires in cytomegalovirus infection. A single record per CDR3 protein comes from TCRdb applying MiXCR to the reads. The sample has more than 400,000 distinct CDR3 sequences; 26% are singletons. The sequenced material came from PBMCs. All receptors come from a human donor in good health (CMV status not recorded). Some clones in this sample may be carry-over from other donors' samples. The CDR3 runs from the conserved cysteine through the conserved F or W. Each record gives: J gene, D gene, clone size, V gene, CDR3 DNA, CDR3 protein. D genes are given only for firm matches. The size field is filled for only some rows; it gives once, few, many or a size class.

TRBJ1-5 | NA | few | TRBV19 | TGTGCCAGTAGTACCGGACAGATCTCGATTCAGCCCCAGCATTTT | CASSTGQISIQPQHF
TRBJ2-1 | NA | NA | TRBV6-1 | TGTGCCAGCAGCCAGGACGTACCCTACAATGAGCAGTTCTTC | CASSQDVPYNEQFF
TRBJ2-7 | NA | few | TRBV18 | TGTGCCAGCTCGACAAGCAGGGTGTTAGACGAGCAGTACTTC | CASSTSRVLDEQYF
TRBJ2-1 | NA | NA | TRBV15 | TGTGCCACCAGCAGAGGCCGACTGATCCCTGGGGCCAATGAGCAGTTCTTC | CATSRGRLIPGANEQFF
TRBJ2-5 | NA | NA | TRBV29-1 | TGCAGCGTTGACAGGGGGGTCGGCGAGACCCAGTACTTC | CSVDRGVGETQYF
TRBJ2-1 | TRBD2 | few | TRBV5-4 | TGTGCCAGCAGCTTGGCTCGGGGAGCGGGAGTCGATGAGCAGTTCTTC | CASSLARGAGVDEQFF
TRBJ2-7 | NA | NA | TRBV5-1 | TGCGCCAGCAGCTGGGTCCCCAATTCCTACGAGCAGTACTTC | CASSWVPNSYEQYF
TRBJ1-2 | TRBD1 | many | TRBV7-2 | TGTGCCAGCAGCTCGTCGGGACAGACCTATGGCTACACCTTC | CASSSSGQTYGYTF
TRBJ2-5 | TRBD1 | many | TRBV7-2 | TGTGCCAGCAGTCGAGGACAGGGGGCAGGGTGGGAGACCCAGTACTTC | CASSRGQGAGWETQYF
TRBJ1-1 | NA | many | TRBV6-2/TRBV6-3 | TGTGCCATCCAGGGGCTGGGCAGGGAGAAGAACACTGAAGCTTTCTTT | CAIQGLGREKNTEAFF
TRBJ2-1 | TRBD2 | NA | TRBV27 | TGTGCCAGCAGTTTAGGGCTAGCGGGAGGGCCCAAAATCAATGAGCAGTTCTTC | CASSLGLAGGPKINEQFF
TRBJ2-1 | TRBD1 | NA | TRBV6-2/TRBV6-3 | TGTGCCAGCATTAGGGACAGGGTGGTCAATGAGCAGTTCTTC | CASIRDRVVNEQFF
TRBJ2-5 | NA | NA | TRBV6-2/TRBV6-3 | TGTGCCAGCAGCCGCCCAGGAATCAGGGAGACCCAGTACTTC | CASSRPGIRETQYF
TRBJ2-2 | TRBD2 | NA | TRBV19 | TGTGCCAGTAGTAGGGAGGGAGATTTTAACACCGGGGAGCTGTTTTTT | CASSREGDFNTGELFF
TRBJ2-2 | TRBD2 | few | TRBV24-1 | TGTGCCACCAGTGATCCCTTAGCGGGAGGCCCGAACACCGGGGAGCTGTTTTTT | CATSDPLAGGPNTGELFF
TRBJ2-7 | NA | few | TRBV25-1 | TGTGCCAGCAGTGAGGGTTTTGGAGGGAACTCCTACGAGCAGTACTTC | CASSEGFGGNSYEQYF
TRBJ2-1 | TRBD2 | many | TRBV7-2 | TGTGCCAGCAGCCCAAGGACTAGCGGAGACAATGAGCAGTTCTTC | CASSPRTSGDNEQFF
TRBJ1-6 | NA | NA | TRBV2 | TGTGCCAGCAGGGTTATCCTCCGAGATTCACCCCTCCACTTT | CASRVILRDSPLHF
TRBJ2-1 | TRBD2 | NA | TRBV20-1 | TGCAGTGCATATAAGACTAGCGGGAATAGAGGGAATGAGCAGTTCTTC | CSAYKTSGNRGNEQFF
TRBJ2-2 | NA | NA | TRBV6-2/TRBV6-3 | TGTGCCACCACCCAGGCCGGGGAGCTGTTTTTT | CATTQAGELFF
TRBJ2-5 | NA | few | TRBV7-2 | TGTGCCAGCAGCCGCATGTCGAGGGGAGAGACCCAGTACTTC | CASSRMSRGETQYF
TRBJ2-7 | NA | NA | TRBV7-9 | TGTGCCAGCAGCCGATCAGCGGCCCCTACCTACGAGCAGTACTTC | CASSRSAAPTYEQYF
TRBJ2-2 | TRBD2 | NA | TRBV7-2 | TGTGCCAGCGCCCTAGCGGGGAACACCGGGGAGCTGTTTTTT | CASALAGNTGELFF
TRBJ1-1 | NA | NA | TRBV5-1 | TGCGCCAGCAGCTTAAGACTGGCCCGGGGGTTAACTGAAGCTTTCTTT | CASSLRLARGLTEAFF
TRBJ2-5 | NA | NA | TRBV20-1 | TGCAGTGCTACCCTGCAGGGGAGCCAAGAGACCCAGTACTTC | CSATLQGSQETQYF
TRBJ1-2 | NA | once | TRBV18 | TGTGCCAGCTCACAAGTACAGCAGAAACAATATGGCTACACCTTC | CASSQVQQKQYGYTF
TRBJ2-5 | TRBD1 | many | TRBV7-6 | TGTGCCAGCAGCTCAGGACAGGGTGGCGAGACCCAGTACTTC | CASSSGQGGETQYF
TRBJ1-5 | NA | NA | TRBV6-1 | TGTGCCAGCAGTGAAAGGACAGATCAGCCCCAGCATTTT | CASSERTDQPQHF
TRBJ2-3 | TRBD1 | few | TRBV5-1 | TGCGCCAGCAGCTTAAGCCTGCCCGGGACAGGGTTCACAGATACGCAGTATTTT | CASSLSLPGTGFTDTQYF
TRBJ1-1 | NA | once | TRBV27 | TGTGCCAGCAGTTTAGGTTCGTACATGAACACTGAAGCTTTCTTT | CASSLGSYMNTEAFF
TRBJ2-5 | NA | few | TRBV20-1 | TGCAGTGCTAGAGATATAGGGCGGTTTAAGACCCAGTACTTC | CSARDIGRFKTQYF
TRBJ2-7 | NA | few | TRBV29-1 | TGCAGCGTCGCCCCACTGATCTCCTACGAGCAGTACTTC | CSVAPLISYEQYF
TRBJ1-5 | NA | once | TRBV19 | TGTGCCAGTACTCTACTAGGGCCCAATCAGCCCCAGCATTTT | CASTLLGPNQPQHF
TRBJ2-2 | NA | few | TRBV11-2 | TGTGCCAGCAGCCCCAGCCGGGACGGAACGAACACCGGGGAGCTGTTTTTT | CASSPSRDGTNTGELFF
TRBJ1-1 | TRBD1 | NA | TRBV20-1 | TGCAGTGCTAGAGATTATCACAGGGGGGACACTGAAGCTTTCTTT | CSARDYHRGDTEAFF
TRBJ2-5 | NA | few | TRBV7-2 | TGTGCCAGCAGCAGGCGAGGGATCCAAGAGACCCAGTACTTC | CASSRRGIQETQYF
TRBJ1-5 | NA | NA | TRBV19 | TGTGCCAGTAGTATAGTTGGGCGGAGTGAGAATCAGCCCCAGCATTTT | CASSIVGRSENQPQHF
TRBJ1-6 | TRBD1 | NA | TRBV5-6 | TGTGCCAGCAGCTTGGACGGACAGGGGAGATATTCACCCTTCCACTTT | CASSLDGQGRYSPFHF
TRBJ2-7 | NA | NA | TRBV12-3/TRBV12-4 | TGTGCCAGCAGTTTAGGGGCAGCTTCTGAGCAGTACTTC | CASSLGAASEQYF